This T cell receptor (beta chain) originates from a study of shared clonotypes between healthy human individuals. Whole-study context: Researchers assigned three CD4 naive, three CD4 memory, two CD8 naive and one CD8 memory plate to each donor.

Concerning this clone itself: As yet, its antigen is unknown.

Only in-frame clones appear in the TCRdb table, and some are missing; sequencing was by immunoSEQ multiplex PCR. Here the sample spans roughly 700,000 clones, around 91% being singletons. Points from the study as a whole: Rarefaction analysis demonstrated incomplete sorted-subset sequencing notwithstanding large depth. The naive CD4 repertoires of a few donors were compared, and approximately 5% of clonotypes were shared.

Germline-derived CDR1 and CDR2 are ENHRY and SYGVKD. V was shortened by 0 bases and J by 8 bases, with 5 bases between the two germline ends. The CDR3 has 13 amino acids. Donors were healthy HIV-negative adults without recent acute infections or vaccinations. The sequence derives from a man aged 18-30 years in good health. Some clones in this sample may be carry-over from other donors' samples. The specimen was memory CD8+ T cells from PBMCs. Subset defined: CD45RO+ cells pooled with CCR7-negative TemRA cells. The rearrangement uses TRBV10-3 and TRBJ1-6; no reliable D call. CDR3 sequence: CAISESVYSPLHF. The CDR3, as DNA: TGTGCCATCAGTGAGTCTGTTTATTCACCCCTCCACTTT.